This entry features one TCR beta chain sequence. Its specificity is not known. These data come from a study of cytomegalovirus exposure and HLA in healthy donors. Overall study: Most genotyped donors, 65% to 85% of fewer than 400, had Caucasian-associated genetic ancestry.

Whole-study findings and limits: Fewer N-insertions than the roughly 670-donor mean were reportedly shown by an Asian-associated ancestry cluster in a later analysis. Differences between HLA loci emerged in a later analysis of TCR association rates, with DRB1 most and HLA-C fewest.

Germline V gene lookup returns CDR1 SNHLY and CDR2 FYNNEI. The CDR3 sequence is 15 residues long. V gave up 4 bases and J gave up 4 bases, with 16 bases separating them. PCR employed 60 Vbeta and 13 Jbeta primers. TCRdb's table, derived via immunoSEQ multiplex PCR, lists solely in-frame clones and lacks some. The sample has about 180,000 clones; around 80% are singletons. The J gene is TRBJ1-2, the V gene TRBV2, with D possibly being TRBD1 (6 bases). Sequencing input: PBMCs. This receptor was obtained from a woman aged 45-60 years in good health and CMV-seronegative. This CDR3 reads CASSASGGRGYGYTF. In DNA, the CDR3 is TGTGCCAGCAGTGCGTCGGGGGGGCGCGGCTATGGCTACACCTTC.